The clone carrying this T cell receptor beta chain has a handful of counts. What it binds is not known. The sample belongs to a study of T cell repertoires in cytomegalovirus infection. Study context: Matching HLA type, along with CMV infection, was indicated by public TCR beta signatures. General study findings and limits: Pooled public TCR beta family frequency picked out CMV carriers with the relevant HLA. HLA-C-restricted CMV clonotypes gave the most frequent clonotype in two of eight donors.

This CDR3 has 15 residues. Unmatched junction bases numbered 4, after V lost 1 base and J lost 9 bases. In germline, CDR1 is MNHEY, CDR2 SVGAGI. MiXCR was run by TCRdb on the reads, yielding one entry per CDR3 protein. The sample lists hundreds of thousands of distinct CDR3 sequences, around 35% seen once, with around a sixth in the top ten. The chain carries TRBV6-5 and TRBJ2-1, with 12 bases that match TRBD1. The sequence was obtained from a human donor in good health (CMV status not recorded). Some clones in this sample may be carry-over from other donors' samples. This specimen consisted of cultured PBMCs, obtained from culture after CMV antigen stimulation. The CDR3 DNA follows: TGTGCCAGCAGTTACTACGGGACAGGGGGCGTTGAGCAGTTCTTC. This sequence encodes CASSYYGTGGVEQFF.